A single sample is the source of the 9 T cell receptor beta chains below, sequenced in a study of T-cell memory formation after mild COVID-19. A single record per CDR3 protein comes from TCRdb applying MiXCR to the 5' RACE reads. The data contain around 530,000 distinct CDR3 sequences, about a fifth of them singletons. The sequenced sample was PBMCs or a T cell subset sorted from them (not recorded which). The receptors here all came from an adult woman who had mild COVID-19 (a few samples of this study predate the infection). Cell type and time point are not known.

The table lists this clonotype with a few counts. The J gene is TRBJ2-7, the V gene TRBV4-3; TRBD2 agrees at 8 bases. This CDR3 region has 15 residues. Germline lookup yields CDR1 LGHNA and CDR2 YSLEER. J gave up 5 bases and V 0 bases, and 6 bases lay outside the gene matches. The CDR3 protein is CASSQDSGSGNEQYF. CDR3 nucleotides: TGCGCCAGCAGCCAAGACAGCGGGAGTGGGAACGAGCAGTACTTC.

CDR3 nucleotide sequence: TGTGCCAGCAGCTTAGATCTCATGGGGACAGACAATAACTATGGCTACACCTTC. It codes for CASSLDLMGTDNNYGYTF. This chain uses TRBV11-2 with TRBJ1-2, with 7 bases aligning to TRBD1. The length of the CDR3 is 18 residues. Germline trimming cut 0 bases from V and 1 base from J; bases unmatched to any gene: 11. Germline loops: CDR1 SGHAT, CDR2 FQNNGV.

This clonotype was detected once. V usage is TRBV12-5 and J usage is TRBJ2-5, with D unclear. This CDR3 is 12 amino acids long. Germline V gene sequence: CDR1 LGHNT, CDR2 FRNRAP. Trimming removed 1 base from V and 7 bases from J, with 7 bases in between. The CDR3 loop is CASGLDSGTQYF. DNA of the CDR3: TGTGCTAGTGGTTTGGATAGTGGGACCCAGTACTTC.

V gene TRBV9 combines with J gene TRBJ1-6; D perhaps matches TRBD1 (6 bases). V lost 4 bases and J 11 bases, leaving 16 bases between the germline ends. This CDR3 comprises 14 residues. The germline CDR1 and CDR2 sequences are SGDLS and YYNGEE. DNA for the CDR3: TGTGCCAGCAGCCTCGCCAGTCCAGGGGCACCCCTCCACTTT. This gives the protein CASSLASPGAPLHF.

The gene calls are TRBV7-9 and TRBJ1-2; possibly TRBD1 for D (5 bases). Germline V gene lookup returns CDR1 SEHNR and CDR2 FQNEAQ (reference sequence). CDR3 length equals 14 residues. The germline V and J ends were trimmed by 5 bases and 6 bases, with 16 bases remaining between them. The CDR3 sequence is CASSLGPGSDGYTF. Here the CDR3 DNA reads TGTGCCAGCAGCCTAGGTCCAGGGTCGGATGGCTACACCTTC. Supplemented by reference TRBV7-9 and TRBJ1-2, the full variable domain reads DTGVSQNPRHKITKRGQNVTFRCDPISEHNRLYWYRQTLGQGPEFLTYFQNEAQLEKSRLLSDRFSAERPKGSFSTLEIQRTEQGDSAMYLCASSLGPGSDGYTFGSGTRLTVV.

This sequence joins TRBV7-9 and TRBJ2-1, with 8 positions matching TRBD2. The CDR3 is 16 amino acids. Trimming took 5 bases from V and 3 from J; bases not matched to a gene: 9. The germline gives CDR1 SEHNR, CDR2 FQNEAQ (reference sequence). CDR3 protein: CASSKTGTRGYNEQFF. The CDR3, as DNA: TGTGCCAGCAGCAAAACCGGGACTAGAGGCTACAATGAGCAGTTCTTC.

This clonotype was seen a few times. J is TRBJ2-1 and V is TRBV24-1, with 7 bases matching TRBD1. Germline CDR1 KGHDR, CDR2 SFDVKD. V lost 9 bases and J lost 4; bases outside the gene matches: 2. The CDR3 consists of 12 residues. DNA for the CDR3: TGTGCCACCGGGACAGATTACAATGAGCAGTTCTTC. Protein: CATGTDYNEQFF.

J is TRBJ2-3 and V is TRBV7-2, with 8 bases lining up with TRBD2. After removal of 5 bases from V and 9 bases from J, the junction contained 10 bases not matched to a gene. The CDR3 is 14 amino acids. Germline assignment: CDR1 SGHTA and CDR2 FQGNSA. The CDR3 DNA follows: TGTGCCAGCAGCCCCCGGGGGGGTGCGAAGACGCAGTATTTT. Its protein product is CASSPRGGAKTQYF.

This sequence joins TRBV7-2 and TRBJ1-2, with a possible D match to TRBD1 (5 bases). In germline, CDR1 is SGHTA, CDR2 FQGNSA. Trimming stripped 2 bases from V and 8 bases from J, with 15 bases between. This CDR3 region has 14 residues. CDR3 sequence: CASSLPPLGVGYTF. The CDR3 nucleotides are TGTGCCAGCAGCTTACCCCCATTGGGGGTCGGCTACACCTTC.